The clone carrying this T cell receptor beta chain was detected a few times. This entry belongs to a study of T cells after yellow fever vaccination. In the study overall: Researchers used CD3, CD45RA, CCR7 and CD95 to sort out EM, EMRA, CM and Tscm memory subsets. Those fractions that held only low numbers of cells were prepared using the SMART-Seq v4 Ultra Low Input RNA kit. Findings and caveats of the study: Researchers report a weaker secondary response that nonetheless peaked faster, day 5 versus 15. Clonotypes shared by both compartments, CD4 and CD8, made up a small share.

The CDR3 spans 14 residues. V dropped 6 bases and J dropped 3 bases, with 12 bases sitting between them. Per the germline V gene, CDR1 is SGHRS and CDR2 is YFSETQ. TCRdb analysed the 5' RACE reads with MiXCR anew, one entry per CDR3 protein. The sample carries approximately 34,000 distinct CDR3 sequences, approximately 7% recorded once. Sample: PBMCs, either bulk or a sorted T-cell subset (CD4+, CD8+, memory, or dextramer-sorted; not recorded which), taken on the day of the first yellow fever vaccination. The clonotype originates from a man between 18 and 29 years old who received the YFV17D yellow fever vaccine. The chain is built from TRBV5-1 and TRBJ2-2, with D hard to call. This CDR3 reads CASIPGRDTGELFF. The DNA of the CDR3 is TGCGCCAGCATTCCGGGTCGGGACACCGGGGAGCTGTTTTTT. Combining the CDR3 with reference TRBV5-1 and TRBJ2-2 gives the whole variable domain KAGVTQTPRYLIKTRGQQVTLSCSPISGHRSVSWYQQTPGQGLQFLFEYFSETQRNKGNFPGRFSGRQFSNSRSEMNVSTLELGDSALYLCASIPGRDTGELFFGEGSRLTVL.